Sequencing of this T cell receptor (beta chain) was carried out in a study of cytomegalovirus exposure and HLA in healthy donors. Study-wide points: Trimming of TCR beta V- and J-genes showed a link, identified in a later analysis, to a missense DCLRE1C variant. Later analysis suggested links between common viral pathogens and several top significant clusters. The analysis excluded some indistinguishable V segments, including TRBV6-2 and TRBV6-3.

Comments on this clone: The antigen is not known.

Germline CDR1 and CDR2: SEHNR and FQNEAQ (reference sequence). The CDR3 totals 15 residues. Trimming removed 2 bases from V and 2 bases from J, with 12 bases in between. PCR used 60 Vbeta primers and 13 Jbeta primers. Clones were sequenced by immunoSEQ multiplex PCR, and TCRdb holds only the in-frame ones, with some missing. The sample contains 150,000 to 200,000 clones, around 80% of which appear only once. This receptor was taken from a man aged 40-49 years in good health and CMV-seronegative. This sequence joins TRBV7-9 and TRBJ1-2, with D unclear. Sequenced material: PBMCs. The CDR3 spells CASSLSTPRNYGYTF. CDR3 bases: TGTGCCAGCAGCTTATCTACCCCGAGGAACTATGGCTACACCTTC. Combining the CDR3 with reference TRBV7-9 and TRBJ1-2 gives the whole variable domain DTGVSQNPRHKITKRGQNVTFRCDPISEHNRLYWYRQTLGQGPEFLTYFQNEAQLEKSRLLSDRFSAERPKGSFSTLEIQRTEQGDSAMYLCASSLSTPRNYGYTFGSGTRLTVV.